The text below deals with one T cell receptor (beta chain). The CDR3 is made up of 14 amino acids. The germline V gene encodes CDR1 SGHRS and CDR2 YFSETQ. With 1 base removed from V and 4 bases from J, the gap between germline ends came to 8 bases. These data are taken from a study of response to subunit inactivated influenza vaccine. In TCRdb, the RT-PCR reads were re-called with MiXCR into one record per CDR3 protein. The sample holds hundreds of thousands of distinct CDR3 sequences, 22% seen once. The sample in question was PBMCs from blood, obtained about 20 months after vaccination. The rearrangement links TRBV5-1 to TRBJ1-4; maybe TRBD1 (5 bases). The sequence was obtained from a man aged 50 to 69 who received an inactivated influenza vaccine. The CDR3 DNA reads TGCGCCAGCAGCTTGTTGACAGTTAATGAAAAACTGTTTTTT. Translated, it gives CASSLLTVNEKLFF.